Described below is a single T cell receptor beta chain sequence and its context. Its antigen is still unknown. Base qualities are not provided; no much larger clone lies one nucleotide away. V is cut back by 6 bases and J by 2 bases, with 8 bases in the junction unmatched. The CDR3 numbers 15 residues from cysteine through phenylalanine. Only the CDR3 DNA stays, 45 bases, in frame from base 1. CDR1 and CDR2, per the germline V gene, are MNHEY and SVGAGI. Library preparation was by PCR. The instrument given in TCRdb is Illumina HiSeq 2000. The public reads were reprocessed in TCRdb via fastp at Q25 and MiXCR, keeping in-frame beta chains. Entries that share a CDR3 protein sequence are merged under the most common genes and DNA. The sample table holds more than 70,000 distinct CDR3 sequences, of which around half were seen once. Clones ranked in the top ten supply roughly a tenth of the sample. This specimen belongs to a study of CDR3 diversity in severe acne (dated by TCRdb to the late 2010s).

The clonotype was recovered from a male donor in good health, serving as a control. Sequencing input: blood. The chain was built from TRBV6-5 and TRBJ1-1; a stretch of 8 junction bases matches TRBD1. The base sequence is TGTGCCAGCAGCGGCCCAACAGGGGGAAACACTGAAGCTTTCTTT. Protein translation: CASSGPTGGNTEAFF.